What follows are 2 T cell receptor beta chains derived from one specimen sequenced in a study of T-cell reconstitution after alpha-beta-depleted transplantation in children. Preparation of the TCRbeta library was carried out with unique molecular identifiers. In TCRdb, the PCR reads were re-called with MiXCR into one record per CDR3 protein. This sample has nearly 400,000 distinct CDR3 sequences, with about a fifth found just once. The sequenced sample was PBMCs from the stem cell graft donor, obtained from the stem cell graft. The receptors come from a human donor who donated a stem cell graft to a child with acute myeloid leukemia.

This clonotype was observed a few times. The CDR3 DNA sequence: TGCAGCGTTGAAGGAGCGGGAGGCTGGGAGCAGTACTTC. As protein: CSVEGAGGWEQYF. The J gene is TRBJ2-7, the V gene TRBV29-1; 9 bases line up with TRBD2. The CDR3 is 13 amino acids. The J segment lost 7 bases and the V segment lost 1 base, leaving 5 bases of the junction unmatched. Looked up from germline, CDR1 is SQVTM and CDR2 is ANQGSEA.

In its sample, this clonotype was seen once. This chain joins TRBV7-3 and TRBJ1-1, with D perhaps TRBD1 (5 bases). Trimming removed 3 bases at V and 5 bases at J, with 16 bases between. CDR1 is SGHTA and CDR2 is FQGTGA in the germline V gene. The CDR3 is 15 residues long. The CDR3, as DNA: TGTGCCAGCAGCTTTGGGGACGGGAGGCGAACTGAAGCTTTCTTT. Residues: CASSFGDGRRTEAFF.